This entry features one T cell receptor beta chain sequence. Its antigen is undetermined. The data were obtained in a study of Ad26.COV2.S vaccination and SARS-CoV-2 variants. Study-wide results and caveats: After vaccination, reports described spike-specific CD8+ and CD4+ T cell responses as showing substantial breadth. TCR breadth and depth analyses may have underestimated total T cell responses.

V gave up 6 bases and J gave up 0 bases; unmatched junction bases: 4. This CDR3 has 15 amino acids. Germline V gene sequence: CDR1 MNHEY, CDR2 SVGAGI. The repertoire was sequenced with immunoSEQ multiplex PCR; TCRdb's copy has only in-frame clones and lacks some. The table shows just over 350,000 clones, with 90% to 95% occurring only once. This chain links TRBV6-5 with TRBJ1-3, with 8 nucleotides matching TRBD1. The receptor comes from a human donor who had recovered from COVID-19. The sample here was peripheral blood, taken after recovery from COVID-19. The CDR3 coding sequence is TGTGCCAGCAGAGACAGGGGATCCTCTGGAAACACCATATATTTT. Amino acids: CASRDRGSSGNTIYF.